The TCR beta chain described here comes from a study of blood T cell repertoires in COVID-19. Study context: Acute and convalescent COVID-19 samples came from the United States, Italy and Spain. PBMCs, B-cell-depleted T cells, or T cells provided the cDNA or gDNA that made up the material.

Trimming cost V 2 bases and J 10 bases, with 9 bases left between them. The V gene's germline CDR1 is SNHLY and CDR2 FYNNEI. This CDR3 spans 13 amino acids. In the source study's methods: For nucleated cells, counts were estimated from reference gene primer amplification. This table comes from immunoSEQ multiplex PCR, and its TCRdb copy is limited to in-frame clones, with some not included. V, J and clone size are those of that table, while D and trimming were read from the DNA. Of 65,000 to 75,000 clones in the sample, around 90% were seen once. The gene calls are TRBV2 and TRBJ1-6; no firm D call. The clonotype comes from a woman over 75 with active or convalescent COVID-19. Sequences were obtained from peripheral blood. The CDR3 loop is CASSEIRRSPLHF. In DNA, the CDR3 is TGTGCCAGCAGTGAAATTCGCAGGTCACCCCTCCACTTT.